These 28 T cell receptor beta chains were sequenced from one sample in a study of human T cells and chemical hapten exposure. As for time point: healthy volunteer bleed at 6 weeks. Blood, whole and unfractionated, served as the source for total RNA extraction. TCRdb fed the RACE reads into MiXCR, producing one record per CDR3 protein. The repertoire holds about 70,000 distinct CDR3 sequences, with 6% to 7% as singletons. The sequenced sample was whole blood. The origin of the receptors is a female donor in good health. Some clones in this sample may be carry-over from other donors' samples.

This clonotype has ten or more counts. This sequence joins TRBV6-2 or TRBV6-3 and TRBJ2-3; D uncertain. CDR1 and CDR2 (germline): MNHEY, SVGEGT. The V end was cut by 6 bases, the J end by 6 bases, with 7 bases between. CDR3 length: 11 residues. The CDR3 loop reads CASRGWDTQYF. The CDR3, as DNA: TGTGCCAGCAGGGGTTGGGATACGCAGTATTTT.

Ten or more counts support this clonotype. This chain joins TRBV2 and TRBJ1-5; 10 nucleotides line up with TRBD1. The trim removed 4 bases at V and 6 bases at J, leaving 3 bases unmatched. The CDR3 is 14 amino acids. Germline CDR1 reads SNHLY; CDR2 reads FYNNEI. CDR3 nucleotide sequence: TGTGCCAGCAGTGGACAGGGGGCTGGTCAGCCCCAGCATTTT. It codes for CASSGQGAGQPQHF. Using reference TRBV2 and TRBJ1-5 for the parts outside the CDR3, the full variable domain is EPEVTQTPSHQVTQMGQEVILRCVPISNHLYFYWYRQILGQKVEFLVSFYNNEISEKSEIFDDQFSVERPDGSNFTLKIRSTKLEDSAMYFCASSGQGAGQPQHFGDGTRLSIL.

This clonotype was observed at least ten times. The chain carries TRBV7-9 and TRBJ2-1, with 9 bases identical to TRBD1. V shed 5 bases and J 6 bases; nucleotides not matched to a gene: 5. The germline gives CDR1 SEHNR, CDR2 FQNEAQ (reference sequence). CDR3 length: 14 residues. The CDR3 protein is CASSRDRAGNEQFF. The CDR3 DNA is TGTGCCAGCAGCCGGGACAGGGCTGGCAATGAGCAGTTCTTC.

Worth noting for this clonotype: A much larger clone is a single base away; this may be a read error. Without the conserved terminal phenylalanine or tryptophan, this CDR3 likely stems from a read error. The chain employs TRBV7-9 and TRBJ2-1, with D hard to call. Looked up from germline, CDR1 is SEHNR and CDR2 is FQNEAQ (reference sequence). CDR3 size: 14 residues. The V and J ends lost 5 bases and 4 bases respectively, with 12 bases between them. For the CDR3, the DNA is TGTGCCAGCAGCCATGGGTCTAGTTACAATGAGCAGTTCTCC. It codes for CASSHGSSYNEQFS.

This clonotype was picked up a small number of times. This chain uses TRBV30 with TRBJ2-7, with TRBD2 matching over 8 bases. Germline CDR1 GTSNPN, CDR2 SVGIG (reference sequence). The length of the CDR3 is 13 residues. J was trimmed by 5 bases and V by 2 bases; bases with no gene match: 5. The CDR3 DNA follows: TGTGCCTGGAGTTTAGCGGGACTCGACGAGCAGTACTTC. This codes for CAWSLAGLDEQYF.

This clonotype was recorded many times. J is TRBJ1-1 and V is TRBV29-1; D not resolved. The CDR3 extends over 11 amino acids. The germline CDR1 and CDR2 sequences are SQVTM and ANQGSEA. The ends were cut back, 2 bases at V and 5 bases at J, with 6 bases in the middle. CDR3 nucleotides: TGCAGCGTTGAAATGGGGACTGAAGCTTTCTTT. Protein sequence: CSVEMGTEAFF. The entire variable domain, with the rest obtained from reference TRBV29-1 and TRBJ1-1, is as follows: SAVISQKPSRDICQRGTSLTIQCQVDSQVTMMFWYRQQPGQSLTLIATANQGSEATYESGFVIDKFPISRPNLTFSTLTVSNMSPEDSSIYLCSVEMGTEAFFGQGTRLTVV.

The chain links TRBV9 to TRBJ2-3; 8 nucleotides line up with TRBD2. The CDR3 is 17 amino acids. Germline values: CDR1 SGDLS, CDR2 YYNGEE. The V gene end was trimmed by 0 bases and the J gene end by 2 bases; junction bases not matched to a gene: 8. The CDR3 region is CASSVVPSGPTTDTQYF. CDR3 in DNA: TGTGCCAGCAGCGTAGTACCTAGCGGGCCTACCACAGATACGCAGTATTTT. The full variable domain, with the rest looked up from reference TRBV9 and TRBJ2-3, is DSGVTQTPKHLITATGQRVTLRCSPRSGDLSVYWYQQSLDQGLQFLIQYYNGEERAKGNILERFSAQQFPDLHSELNLSSLELGDSALYFCASSVVPSGPTTDTQYFGPGTRLTVL.

This clonotype was counted at least ten times. The V gene is TRBV7-2, the J gene TRBJ2-1, with 8 bases fitting TRBD2. Germline CDR1 and CDR2: SGHTA and FQGNSA. There are 14 residues in the CDR3. V trimming: 3 bases; J trimming: 6 bases; junction bases outside the gene matches: 4. The CDR3 region is CASSFALAGNEQFF. In nucleotides, the CDR3 is TGTGCCAGCAGCTTCGCTCTAGCGGGCAATGAGCAGTTCTTC.

This chain joins TRBV12-3 or TRBV12-4 and TRBJ2-7; weak D call: TRBD1 (5 bases). The CDR3 consists of 15 residues. The V end was cut by 2 bases, the J end by 6 bases, with 17 bases between. The CDR3 loop reads CASSLIASSGAEQYF. The CDR3 DNA reads as TGTGCCAGCAGTTTAATTGCATCCTCTGGGGCCGAGCAGTACTTC.

This sequence joins TRBV28 and TRBJ2-1; 11 bases agree with TRBD2. This CDR3 contains 15 residues. Trimming cost V 6 bases and J 7 bases; bases outside gene matches: 8. Germline values: CDR1 MDHEN, CDR2 SYDVKM. The CDR3 DNA follows: TGTGCCAGCAGGATAGCGGGAGGGGGATTGAATGAGCAGTTCTTC. Amino acids: CASRIAGGGLNEQFF.

This clonotype was seen ten or more times. V usage is TRBV20-1 and J usage is TRBJ2-1; TRBD2 agrees at 8 bases. This CDR3 has 17 amino acids. The germline gives CDR1 DFQATT, CDR2 SNEGSKA (reference sequence). Unmatched junction bases numbered 15, after V lost 0 bases and J lost 8 bases. The CDR3 sequence is CSARDPTTGTSSYEQFF. The CDR3 DNA sequence: TGCAGTGCTAGAGATCCCACAACCGGGACTAGTAGCTATGAGCAGTTCTTC.

V and J are TRBV2 and TRBJ2-7, with a possible D match to TRBD2 (5 bases). This CDR3 has 11 amino acids. Trimming stripped 4 bases from V and 7 bases from J, with 8 bases between. CDR1 is SNHLY, CDR2 FYNNEI, per germline. The CDR3 DNA reads TGTGCCAGCAGTGGTCGGGGTGAGCAGTACTTC. As protein: CASSGRGEQYF.

This clonotype occurred a few times. This chain links TRBV12-3 or TRBV12-4 with TRBJ2-1, with D possibly matching TRBD2 (5 bases). The CDR3 has 14 amino acids. The germline V and J ends were trimmed by 6 bases and 1 base, with 10 bases remaining between them. CDR3: CASSSADSYNEQFF. CDR3 bases: TGTGCCAGCAGCTCAGCGGATTCCTACAATGAGCAGTTCTTC.

CDR3 in amino acids: CASSYSSIEQFF. CDR3 coding DNA: TGTGCCAGCAGTTACTCAAGCATTGAGCAGTTCTTC. The V call is TRBV6-2 or TRBV6-3, the J call TRBJ2-1; D not certain. Germline V lookup: CDR1 MNHEY, CDR2 SVGEGT. There are 12 residues in the CDR3. V was cut by 0 bases and J by 9 bases, with 6 bases left in between.

This clonotype came up many times. The chain uses TRBV9 and TRBJ2-5; 7 bases agree with TRBD1. The CDR3 consists of 13 residues. J gave up 1 base and V 4 bases, and 1 base lay outside the gene matches. Germline V gives CDR1 SGDLS, CDR2 YYNGEE. The CDR3 loop is CASSRTGQETQYF. Written as DNA, the CDR3 is TGTGCCAGCAGCCGGACAGGCCAAGAGACCCAGTACTTC.

This clonotype was detected a few times. V and J are TRBV2 and TRBJ2-7, with 7 bases identical to TRBD1. CDR1 and CDR2 (germline): SNHLY, FYNNEI. This CDR3 has 13 residues. With 3 bases clipped from V and 5 bases from J, the junction kept 4 bases outside the gene matches. In DNA form, the CDR3 reads TGTGCCAGCAGTGATTACAGGGGAGACGAGCAGTACTTC. As protein: CASSDYRGDEQYF.

On this clonotype: A read error may be the cause here, since a much bigger clone is one base away. V and J are TRBV2 and TRBJ2-2; a possible D gene is TRBD2 (5 bases). The CDR3 totals 14 residues. Germline CDR1 SNHLY, CDR2 FYNNEI. CDR3 DNA sequence: TGTGCCAGCAGTGAAGCATCCATGGCCGGGGAGCCGTTTTTT. This codes for CASSEASMAGEPFF.

This clonotype was recorded at least ten times. This chain uses TRBV28 with TRBJ1-2, with D maybe TRBD1 (5 bases). Between the trimmed V and J ends, which lost 5 bases and 2 bases, there was a span of 18 bases. Germline V lookup: CDR1 MDHEN, CDR2 SYDVKM. This CDR3 spans 16 amino acids. In DNA form, the CDR3 reads TGTGCCAGCAGTCCTGGGGCTCAGGGATCCAACTATGGCTACACCTTC. This sequence encodes CASSPGAQGSNYGYTF.

This clonotype was seen at least ten times. The CDR3 protein is CASSLLIGNEQFF. As DNA, the CDR3 is TGTGCCAGCAGCTTATTGATAGGTAATGAGCAGTTCTTC. The V call is TRBV7-2, the J call TRBJ2-1; no reliable D call. V lost 2 bases, J lost 7 bases, and 9 bases lay in between. This CDR3 region has 13 residues. Germline V lookup: CDR1 SGHTA, CDR2 FQGNSA.

This clonotype was counted at least ten times. The rearrangement uses TRBV2 and TRBJ2-3, with a tentative D call TRBD1 (5 bases). Trimming removed 11 bases at V and 2 bases at J, with 14 bases between. This CDR3 has 13 amino acids. The germline CDR1 and CDR2 sequences are SNHLY and FYNNEI. The CDR3 nucleotides read TGTGCCCGGTCACAGGCAGCCACAGATACGCAGTATTTT. It yields the protein CARSQAATDTQYF.

This clonotype was recorded many times. The chain joins TRBV10-3 to TRBJ1-1, with D perhaps TRBD1 (5 bases). V lost 11 bases, J lost 5 bases, and 18 bases lay in between. The germline CDR1 and CDR2 sequences are ENHRY and SYGVKD. CDR3 length equals 13 residues. Written as DNA, the CDR3 is TGTGCCTCCCGGGATACGGGGGGGACTGAAGCTTTCTTT. Residues: CASRDTGGTEAFF.

The J gene is TRBJ1-3, the V gene TRBV12-3 or TRBV12-4; TRBD1 aligns across 8 bases. This CDR3 spans 15 amino acids. After removal of 7 bases from V and 0 bases from J, the junction contained 5 bases not matched to a gene. The CDR3 sequence is CASTITGGSGNTIYF. The CDR3 DNA reads as TGTGCCAGCACCATAACAGGGGGCTCTGGAAACACCATATATTTT.

This clonotype has a handful of counts. This chain joins TRBV3-1 and TRBJ2-3; no firm D call. V lost 8 bases to trimming and J lost 2 bases, with 5 bases between them. The CDR3 spans 11 residues. Germline CDR1 and CDR2: LGHDT and YNNKEL (reference sequence). Here the CDR3 DNA reads TGTGCCAGCGGAGACACAGATACGCAGTATTTT. It specifies CASGDTDTQYF.

The chain employs TRBV20-1 and TRBJ2-7; a possible D gene is TRBD2 (6 bases). Trimming cost V 4 bases and J 6 bases, with 13 bases left between them. The CDR3 has 12 residues. Germline V lookup: CDR1 DFQATT, CDR2 SNEGSKA (reference sequence). CDR3 loop: CSAMTGGVEQYF. The CDR3 DNA reads TGCAGTGCTATGACTGGCGGGGTCGAGCAGTACTTC.

The rearrangement uses TRBV15 and TRBJ2-7, with TRBD2 identical over 10 bases. This CDR3 is built from 16 residues. The V segment lost 3 bases and the J segment 12 bases; nucleotides outside the gene matches: 17. CDR1 LNHNV and CDR2 YYDKDF come from the germline V gene (reference sequence). The CDR3 loop is CATSSNPGLARDVRYF. The CDR3 DNA is TGTGCCACCAGCAGCAATCCGGGACTAGCGAGAGATGTTCGGTACTTC.

V gene TRBV6-6 combines with J gene TRBJ2-1, with TRBD1 matching over 10 bases. Germline V gene data show CDR1 as MNHNY and CDR2 as SVGAGI (reference sequence). The V segment lost 2 bases and the J segment 8 bases; nucleotides outside the gene matches: 3. The CDR3 consists of 14 residues. The DNA of the CDR3 is TGTGCCAGCAGTTACGTGACAGGGGGCCATGAGCAGTTCTTC. It encodes CASSYVTGGHEQFF.

This clonotype showed up many times. The chain uses TRBV11-2 and TRBJ2-7, with D perhaps given as TRBD1 or TRBD2 (5 bases each). CDR1 and CDR2 from the germline V gene are SGHAT and FQNNGV. This CDR3 contains 15 residues. V shed 6 bases and J shed 7 bases, with 22 bases lying between them. The CDR3 region is CASSPDSGSIWEQYF. In DNA form, the CDR3 reads TGTGCCAGCAGTCCGGACTCAGGGTCGATTTGGGAGCAGTACTTC.

Ten or more counts support this clonotype. The V and J genes are TRBV5-1 and TRBJ2-3; D not resolved. The CDR3 contains 18 residues. The V end was cut by 3 bases, the J end by 3 bases, with 23 bases between. The germline CDR1 and CDR2 sequences are SGHRS and YFSETQ. The CDR3: CASSSSLSASSGTDTQYF. CDR3 DNA sequence: TGCGCCAGCAGCTCTTCTTTGAGTGCATCGAGTGGTACAGATACGCAGTATTTT.